The next 14 T cell receptor beta chains were all read from a single sample in a study of vaccination and CD4 T cells after COVID-19. No antigen has been assigned to these receptors. Treatment noted: approximately nine-day PBMC culture with coronavirus spike peptide pools or control peptides (ViraFEST assay). The unexposed donor gave CD4+ T cells before the COVID-19 pandemic (2011-2018). Sequence data for DNA of cultured CD4+ T cells were generated by the Oncomine TCR Beta short-read assay. In this case, cultured CD4+ T cells provided the extracted genomic DNA. TCRdb re-called the PCR reads with MiXCR, one entry per CDR3 protein. The sample gives 8,000 to 10,000 distinct CDR3 sequences, about a third of which show up once; just over 15% is in the top ten. The sample was CD4+ T cells from blood, cultured in vitro. The receptors stem from a human donor in good health.

The chain carries TRBV7-9 and TRBJ2-7; D is undetermined. The V end lost 4 bases, the J end lost 5 bases, and 6 bases lay between the germline ends. Germline-derived CDR1 and CDR2 are SEHNR and FQNEAQ (reference sequence). This CDR3 comprises 11 residues. This CDR3 is CASSSLHEQYF. The CDR3 bases are TGTGCCAGCAGCTCCCTCCACGAGCAGTACTTC.

Only one count was recorded for this clonotype. The junction shows a germline mismatch at one end, possibly a read error. This chain connects TRBV7-9 to TRBJ2-7, with 8 bases that match TRBD2. This CDR3 has 17 amino acids. Germline-derived CDR1 and CDR2 are SEHNR and FQNEAQ (reference sequence). The CDR3 nucleotides read TGTGCCAGCAGCTCTTCTGGGGCACAATTTACTAGCGGAGCCTTGCACTTC. This sequence encodes CASSSSGAQFTSGALHF.

The gene calls are TRBV12-3 or TRBV12-4 and TRBJ1-6; TRBD1 aligns across 7 bases. With 4 bases clipped from V and 10 bases from J, the junction kept 7 bases outside the gene matches. The length of the CDR3 is 14 residues. The CDR3 sequence: CASSWGTDRSPLHF. In DNA, the CDR3 is TGTGCCAGCAGTTGGGGGACAGACAGATCACCCCTCCACTTT.

The chain uses TRBV7-9 and TRBJ2-7; 11 positions match TRBD2. Unmatched junction bases numbered 25, after V lost 5 bases and J lost 7 bases. The germline gives CDR1 SEHNR, CDR2 FQNEAQ (reference sequence). The CDR3 length is 20 residues. The CDR3 spells CASSLYPDRGSLAGEVEQYF. CDR3 DNA: TGTGCCAGCAGCCTATACCCGGACAGGGGATCACTAGCGGGAGAAGTGGAGCAGTACTTC.

This clonotype was counted only a few times. J is TRBJ1-1 and V is TRBV7-3; D might be TRBD1 (5 bases). Germline V gene data show CDR1 as SGHTA and CDR2 as FQGTGA. The CDR3 runs 13 residues. The ends were cut back, 3 bases at V and 7 bases at J, with 12 bases in the middle. This chain's CDR3 is CASSFLQGSEAFF. The CDR3, as DNA: TGTGCCAGCAGCTTCCTGCAGGGCAGTGAAGCTTTCTTT.

This clonotype was observed a few times. V is TRBV6-1 and J is TRBJ2-3; D gene uncertain. Trimming cost V 10 bases and J 5 bases, with 10 bases left between them. Germline CDR1 MNHNS, CDR2 SASEGT. The CDR3 sequence is 11 residues long. The CDR3 DNA is TGTGCCACCCGAGTGATAGATACGCAGTATTTT. Translating gives CATRVIDTQYF.

The sample holds one count of this clonotype. This chain joins TRBV20-1 and TRBJ2-1; TRBD2 matches at 10 bases. The CDR3 is 15 residues long. CDR1 is DFQATT, CDR2 SNEGSKA, per germline (reference sequence). J was trimmed by 3 bases and V by 5 bases; bases with no gene match: 7. The CDR3 spells CSASIGTSDYNEQFF. CDR3 bases: TGCAGTGCTTCCATTGGGACTAGCGACTACAATGAGCAGTTCTTC.

This clonotype has only a few counts. CDR3 sequence (DNA): TGTGCCAGCAGTTACTCGGGGGGACGCCGGGAGCTGTTTTTT. Amino acid sequence: CASSYSGGRRELFF. The chain carries TRBV6-2 or TRBV6-3 and TRBJ2-2; D perhaps matches TRBD2 (6 bases). The CDR3 has 14 amino acids. Germline CDR1 and CDR2: MNHEY and SVGEGT. Trimming removed 0 bases from V and 9 bases from J, with 11 bases in between.

The chain joins TRBV7-2 to TRBJ1-2; TRBD1 agrees at 8 bases. Trimming at V came to 5 bases and at J to 4 bases, leaving 9 bases not matched to a gene. The germline V gene has CDR1 SGHTA and CDR2 FQGNSA. CDR3 length: 15 amino acids. This CDR3 reads CASSRPSGGIYGYTF. DNA for the CDR3: TGTGCCAGCAGCAGACCCTCAGGGGGCATCTATGGCTACACCTTC.

The CDR3 loop reads CASSPGQVNQPQHF. The CDR3 bases are TGTGCCAGCAGCCCCGGACAGGTTAATCAGCCCCAGCATTTT. The V call is TRBV7-2, the J call TRBJ1-5, with TRBD1 identical over 7 bases. The CDR3 length is 14 residues. CDR1 SGHTA and CDR2 FQGNSA come from the germline V gene. V shed 5 bases, J shed 4 bases, and the junction held 5 bases outside the gene matches.

The rearrangement joins TRBV19 to TRBJ2-6, with D tentatively TRBD2 (6 bases). The CDR3 is made up of 16 amino acids. The germline gives CDR1 LNHDA, CDR2 SQIVND (reference sequence). Trimming cost V 7 bases and J 0 bases, with 13 bases left between them. CDR3 protein: CASTIPGGSGANVLTF. The DNA for the CDR3 is TGTGCCAGTACCATCCCCGGGGGCTCTGGGGCCAACGTCCTGACTTTC.

The chain has TRBV27 and TRBJ1-6; D uncertain. The CDR3 is 16 residues long. CDR1 is MNHEY and CDR2 is SMNVEV in the germline V gene (reference sequence). With 4 bases removed from V and 10 bases from J, the gap between germline ends came to 20 bases. The CDR3 coding sequence is TGTGCCAGCAGTTCGGCGGAAGGTGGCATTGGGTCACCCCTCCACTTT. It codes for CASSSAEGGIGSPLHF.

The chain uses TRBV6-1 and TRBJ1-5; tentative D call: TRBD1 (6 bases). Trimming shortened V by 5 bases and J by 7 bases, and 18 bases separated the two germline ends. This CDR3 spans 15 amino acids. Germline V CDR1 and CDR2: MNHNS, SASEGT. The CDR3: CASSLNREIRQPQHF. The CDR3 DNA reads TGTGCCAGCAGTCTAAACAGGGAGATTAGGCAGCCCCAGCATTTT.

This clonotype was seen a handful of times. The chain is built from TRBV20-1 and TRBJ1-2; 8 bases are a match to TRBD1. J was trimmed by 6 bases and V by 4 bases; bases with no gene match: 16. Germline V lookup: CDR1 DFQATT, CDR2 SNEGSKA (reference sequence). The CDR3 sequence is 16 residues long. The CDR3 here is CSATQPQGAQEHGYTF. The CDR3, as DNA: TGCAGTGCTACCCAACCTCAGGGGGCGCAGGAACATGGCTACACCTTC.